These 27 T cell receptor beta chains share one sample of origin, sequenced in a study of memory CD4+ T cells and cytomegalovirus serostatus. Clones were sequenced by immunoSEQ multiplex PCR, and TCRdb holds only the in-frame ones, with some missing. The table has about 50,000 clones, 82% seen once; the top ten hold roughly 0.4%. Single viable CD3+CD4+CD8-CD45RO+ cells were sorted as the memory CD4+ T cells. The sample consisted of memory CD4+ T cells from blood. The receptors derive from an adult in good health and CMV-seronegative.

The rearrangement uses TRBV18 and TRBJ1-1, with no clear D. The V end was cut by 1 base, the J end by 0 bases, with 9 bases between. Germline V lookup: CDR1 KGHSH, CDR2 LQKENI. The CDR3 totals 15 residues. As DNA, the CDR3 is TGTGCCAGCTCACCACGGCCGGGAATGAACACTGAAGCTTTCTTT. Encoded protein: CASSPRPGMNTEAFF.

The sample holds a few counts of this clone. This chain joins TRBV10-3 and TRBJ1-5; perhaps TRBD1 as D (6 bases). The CDR3 runs 13 residues. The V end was cut by 5 bases, the J end by 15 bases, with 20 bases between. The V gene's germline CDR1 is ENHRY and CDR2 SYGVKD. The CDR3 reads CAISLHRDMGMHF. The CDR3 nucleotides are TGTGCCATCAGTCTTCACCGGGACATGGGAATGCATTTT.

The J gene is TRBJ2-2, the V gene TRBV7-9, with 7 bases matching TRBD2. Germline loops: CDR1 SEHNR, CDR2 FQNEAQ (reference sequence). The CDR3 totals 14 residues. Trimming took 10 bases from V and 4 from J; bases not matched to a gene: 9. This CDR3 reads CATSTGGFTGELFF. The DNA for the CDR3 is TGTGCCACCTCGACGGGGGGATTCACCGGGGAGCTGTTTTTT.

This clone was observed a few times. The chain couples TRBV29-1 to TRBJ1-6; the D gene is possibly TRBD1 (6 bases). V lost 6 bases, J lost 4 bases, and 10 bases lay in between. CDR1 SQVTM and CDR2 ANQGSEA come from the germline V gene. The CDR3 is 13 amino acids. The chain's CDR3 is CSVRTDYNSPLHF. The CDR3 DNA reads as TGCAGCGTCCGGACAGATTATAATTCACCCCTCCACTTT.

This sequence joins TRBV27 and TRBJ2-7; 7 bases agree with TRBD1. The CDR3 loop spans 12 amino acids. V shed 6 bases, J shed 6 bases, and the junction held 5 bases outside the gene matches. Germline CDR1 and CDR2: MNHEY and SMNVEV (reference sequence). The chain's CDR3 is CASSPTGIEQYF. CDR3 nucleotides: TGTGCCAGCAGCCCGACAGGGATCGAGCAGTACTTC.

The chain links TRBV11-1 to TRBJ2-7; possibly TRBD2 for D (6 bases). The germline V gene encodes CDR1 SGHAT and CDR2 FQDESV (reference sequence). Trimming pared 0 bases from V and 2 bases from J, leaving 8 bases between. The length of the CDR3 is 14 residues. The CDR3 loop is CASSLAAGPYEQYF. CDR3 nucleotides: TGTGCCAGCAGCTTAGCGGCGGGGCCCTACGAGCAGTACTTC.

As DNA, the CDR3 is TGTGCCAATCCCGGGACAGGGGGAAACTATGGCTACACCTTC. Encoded protein: CANPGTGGNYGYTF. The genes are TRBV7-2 and TRBJ1-2; TRBD1 agrees at 11 bases. CDR3 length: 14 residues. Losses at the gene ends were 10 bases for V and 2 bases for J; bases not matched to a gene: 6. The germline gives CDR1 SGHTA, CDR2 FQGNSA.

Written as DNA, the CDR3 is TGTGCCAGCAGCTTAGGGAGTCTGGAAAAACTGTTTTTT. It yields the protein CASSLGSLEKLFF. The genes are TRBV7-9 and TRBJ1-4, with unresolved D. The germline V gene has CDR1 SEHNR and CDR2 FQNEAQ (reference sequence). Trimming cost V 1 base and J 8 bases, with 8 bases left between them. The CDR3 is 13 amino acids.

V and J are TRBV5-5 and TRBJ1-6; 9 bases line up with TRBD1. V lost 4 bases to trimming and J lost 10 bases; unmatched junction nucleotides: 6. CDR3 size: 14 residues. Germline V gene data show CDR1 as SGHKS and CDR2 as YYEKEE (reference sequence). CDR3 nucleotides: TGTGCCAGCAGCGTGACAGGGGGTAGATCACCCCTCCACTTT. Translated: CASSVTGGRSPLHF.

The V call is TRBV4-1, the J call TRBJ1-2; TRBD1 matches 8 bases. The V gene end was trimmed by 2 bases and the J gene end by 8 bases; junction bases not matched to a gene: 7. Germline CDR1 reads MGHRA; CDR2 reads YSYEKL. The length of the CDR3 is 14 residues. The DNA of the CDR3 is TGCGCCAGCAGCCAATACGGACAGGGATGGGGCTACACCTTC. It encodes CASSQYGQGWGYTF.

The chain has TRBV29-1 and TRBJ1-6, with 7 bases identical to TRBD1. The CDR3 is 13 residues long. V trimming: 5 bases; J trimming: 4 bases; junction bases outside the gene matches: 2. Germline V gene sequence: CDR1 SQVTM, CDR2 ANQGSEA. The CDR3: CSVSRGYNSPLHF. Here the CDR3 DNA reads TGCAGCGTTTCCAGGGGGTATAATTCACCCCTCCACTTT.

V gene TRBV5-4 combines with J gene TRBJ1-2; possible D gene TRBD1, 6 bases. Trimming cost V 2 bases and J 6 bases, with 8 bases left between them. Germline loops: CDR1 SGHNT, CDR2 YYREEE (reference sequence). The CDR3 spans 12 residues. CDR3 nucleotides: TGTGCCAGCAGCTTCAACAGGGATGGCTACACCTTC. Translating gives CASSFNRDGYTF.

The chain joins TRBV2 to TRBJ2-6, with a tentative D call TRBD1 (6 bases). Trimming pared 6 bases from V and 8 bases from J, leaving 14 bases between. Looked up from germline, CDR1 is SNHLY and CDR2 is FYNNEI. This CDR3 region has 14 residues. The CDR3 loop is CASSQQQGPNVLTF. CDR3 DNA: TGTGCCAGCAGCCAACAACAGGGCCCCAACGTCCTGACTTTC.

This clone has just a few counts. The genes are TRBV5-1 and TRBJ2-2, with TRBD1 identical over 9 bases. CDR1 is SGHRS and CDR2 is YFSETQ in the germline V gene. The CDR3 totals 13 residues. V dropped 4 bases and J dropped 7; count of bases not matched to a gene: 2. The CDR3 nucleotides read TGCGCCAGCAGCCGACAGGGGGACGGGGAGCTGTTTTTT. This sequence encodes CASSRQGDGELFF.

This clone was counted once. V and J are TRBV4-3 and TRBJ1-5; weak D call: TRBD1 (6 bases). V shed 0 bases and J shed 4 bases, with 13 bases lying between them. CDR1 and CDR2 (germline): LGHNA, YSLEER. The CDR3 has 16 residues. CDR3 sequence: CASSQDWGAHNQPQHF. CDR3 DNA: TGCGCCAGCAGCCAAGATTGGGGGGCCCATAATCAGCCCCAGCATTTT.

The V call is TRBV6-6, the J call TRBJ2-3; D is possibly TRBD2 (5 bases). The germline gives CDR1 MNHNY, CDR2 SVGAGI (reference sequence). Trimming removed 7 bases from V and 4 bases from J, with 21 bases in between. The CDR3 has 16 amino acids. CDR3 loop: CASTLGWLAVADTQYF. The CDR3 DNA is TGTGCCAGCACCCTGGGGTGGCTAGCAGTGGCAGATACGCAGTATTTT.

This rearrangement joins TRBV6-5 to TRBJ2-1, with 9 bases aligning to TRBD1. This CDR3 comprises 13 residues. Germline V CDR1 and CDR2: MNHEY, SVGAGI. V shed 2 bases and J 10 bases; nucleotides not matched to a gene: 3. CDR3 nucleotide sequence: TGTGCCAGCAGTTACCCTGGGACAGGGGAGCAGTTCTTC. Translating gives CASSYPGTGEQFF.

This chain links TRBV27 with TRBJ1-6; D gene uncertain. The V end lost 6 bases, the J end lost 3 bases, and 6 bases lay between the germline ends. The CDR3 contains 13 residues. CDR1 is MNHEY and CDR2 is SMNVEV in the germline V gene (reference sequence). CDR3 coding DNA: TGTGCCAGCAGCCCATACTATAATTCACCCCTCCACTTT. This codes for CASSPYYNSPLHF.

V gene TRBV4-2 combines with J gene TRBJ2-1; D ambiguous. Germline CDR1 and CDR2: LGHNA and YNFKEQ. The V end lost 3 bases, the J end lost 7 bases, and 13 bases lay between the germline ends. The CDR3 runs to 14 residues. CDR3 sequence reads: CASSHASGRNEQFF. CDR3 nucleotide sequence: TGTGCCAGCAGCCATGCGTCCGGACGAAATGAGCAGTTCTTC.

The CDR3 region is CASSQAVTGGEGEQYF. The CDR3 DNA reads TGTGCCAGCAGCCAGGCAGTAACAGGGGGCGAAGGCGAGCAGTACTTC. The rearrangement joins TRBV4-2 to TRBJ2-7; 9 bases match TRBD1. J was trimmed by 6 bases and V by 3 bases; bases with no gene match: 12. This CDR3 contains 16 residues. Germline CDR1 reads LGHNA; CDR2 reads YNFKEQ.

The chain carries TRBV6-5 and TRBJ1-4; 7 bases are a match to TRBD1. The V gene's germline CDR1 is MNHEY and CDR2 SVGAGI. The CDR3 has 15 amino acids. V shed 5 bases and J 7 bases; nucleotides not matched to a gene: 10. The CDR3 nucleotides are TGTGCCAGCAGTCCAGCGACAGGGATTCGTGAAAAACTGTTTTTT. Protein sequence: CASSPATGIREKLFF.

This clone was observed once. The CDR3: CASSLVGGGSEKLFF. CDR3 coding DNA: TGTGCCAGCAGCTTAGTGGGGGGCGGGAGTGAAAAACTGTTTTTT. The chain is built from TRBV7-2 and TRBJ1-4, with D possibly TRBD1 on 6 matching bases. CDR1 is SGHTA and CDR2 is FQGNSA in the germline V gene. CDR3 length: 15 residues. The V end was cut by 1 base, the J end by 7 bases, with 13 bases between.

V gene TRBV7-2 combines with J gene TRBJ2-7; 9 positions match TRBD2. V trimming: 4 bases; J trimming: 2 bases; junction bases outside the gene matches: 6. The CDR3 sequence is 15 residues long. CDR1 SGHTA and CDR2 FQGNSA come from the germline V gene. The CDR3 reads CASSSKRGATYEQYF. Here the CDR3 DNA reads TGTGCCAGCAGCTCGAAGCGGGGGGCAACCTACGAGCAGTACTTC.

J is TRBJ2-6 and V is TRBV5-6; no firm D call. This CDR3 is 14 amino acids long. Germline CDR1 and CDR2: SGHDT and YYEEEE. V was pared by 4 bases and J by 0 bases, with 5 bases between. The CDR3 sequence is CASSPGSGANVLTF. The CDR3 DNA follows: TGTGCCAGCAGCCCGGGCTCTGGGGCCAACGTCCTGACTTTC.

The rearrangement links TRBV4-2 to TRBJ1-4; 8 positions match TRBD1. J gave up 6 bases and V 3 bases, and 0 bases lay outside the gene matches. From germline, CDR1 is LGHNA and CDR2 YNFKEQ. CDR3 size: 13 residues. The CDR3 bases are TGTGCCAGCAGCCAGACAGGGGATGAAAAACTGTTTTTT. Translated: CASSQTGDEKLFF.

V usage is TRBV11-2 and J usage is TRBJ1-6; maybe TRBD1 (5 bases). The V end lost 3 bases, the J end lost 9 bases, and 12 bases lay between the germline ends. CDR1 is SGHAT and CDR2 is FQNNGV in the germline V gene. CDR3 length equals 14 residues. The CDR3 region is CASSFQPGGSPLHF. The CDR3 DNA follows: TGTGCCAGCAGCTTCCAGCCCGGGGGTTCACCCCTCCACTTT.

This chain links TRBV19 with TRBJ1-2; D is possibly TRBD1 (5 bases). This CDR3 has 13 residues. V lost 3 bases to trimming and J lost 8 bases, with 13 bases between them. CDR1 is LNHDA, CDR2 SQIVND, per germline (reference sequence). The CDR3 spells CASSIRGEQGYTF. In DNA form, the CDR3 reads TGTGCCAGTAGTATCCGGGGGGAGCAGGGCTACACCTTC.